This record concerns one T cell receptor (beta chain) sequence. The data stem from a study of cytomegalovirus exposure and HLA in healthy donors. Primers: 60 Vbeta forward and 13 Jbeta reverse. Method: immunoSEQ multiplex PCR; TCRdb's copy keeps in-frame clones and lacks some. The sample carries approximately 150,000 clones, roughly 80% recorded once. Germline values: CDR1 MNHEY, CDR2 SMNVEV (reference sequence). The CDR3 totals 14 residues. Germline trimming cut 3 bases from V and 6 bases from J; bases unmatched to any gene: 6. At sampling all donors were nominally healthy, likely with unrecorded immune exposures.

What was sequenced was PBMCs. The source of this sequence is a woman aged 40 to 50 in good health and CMV-seropositive. The J gene is TRBJ2-7, the V gene TRBV27; 9 nucleotides agree with TRBD1. CDR3 residues: CASSFRDRVGEQYF. The DNA of the CDR3 is TGTGCCAGCAGTTTCCGGGACAGGGTAGGCGAGCAGTACTTC.